The 22 T cell receptor beta chains in this list originate from one sample, sequenced in a study of vaccination and CD4 T cells after COVID-19. Their antigens remain unidentified. As for treatment: roughly nine-day PBMC culture with coronavirus spike peptide pools or control peptides (ViraFEST assay). The Oncomine TCR Beta short-read assay was what sequenced the DNA obtained from cultured CD4+ T cells. Each CDR3 protein is one row after TCRdb ran MiXCR on the PCR reads. The data hold approximately 11,000 distinct CDR3 sequences, with around 45% observed a single time. The input for sequencing was cultured CD4+ T cells from blood, taken after SARS-CoV-2 vaccination. The receptor source for this set is a human donor with COVID-19.

The chain has TRBV5-6 and TRBJ2-7; D call uncertain. This CDR3 has 15 residues. Germline-derived CDR1 and CDR2 are SGHDT and YYEEEE. Trimming removed 3 bases from V and 3 bases from J, with 16 bases in between. The CDR3 nucleotides read TGTGCCAGCAGCTGGGTCAGCAGGCCGAACTACGAGCAGTACTTC. This encodes CASSWVSRPNYEQYF.

This rearrangement joins TRBV11-2 to TRBJ2-2; 10 bases line up with TRBD1. V gave up 6 bases and J gave up 6 bases; unmatched junction bases: 7. The CDR3 totals 15 residues. Germline CDR1 SGHAT, CDR2 FQNNGV. The DNA for the CDR3 is TGTGCCAGCAGTCGGGACAGGGGCGTTCCCGGGGAGCTGTTTTTT. Translation: CASSRDRGVPGELFF. Filled out from reference TRBV11-2 and TRBJ2-2, the complete variable domain reads EAGVAQSPRYKIIEKRQSVAFWCNPISGHATLYWYQQILGQGPKLLIQFQNNGVVDDSQLPKDRFSAERLKGVDSTLKIQPAKLEDSAVYLCASSRDRGVPGELFFGEGSRLTVL.

The CDR3 reads CASSYRAGNTGELFF. CDR3 bases: TGTGCCAGCAGTTATCGGGCTGGAAACACCGGGGAGCTGTTTTTT. The chain combines TRBV6-2 or TRBV6-3 with TRBJ2-2; no definite D call. The V gene lost 3 bases and the J gene lost 2 bases, with 10 bases spanning the gap. CDR1 is MNHEY and CDR2 is SVGEGT in the germline V gene. This CDR3 comprises 15 residues.

The chain uses TRBV20-1 and TRBJ2-7, with D possibly matching TRBD1 (6 bases). Trimming cost V 0 bases and J 5 bases, with 14 bases left between them. The V gene's germline CDR1 is DFQATT and CDR2 SNEGSKA (reference sequence). CDR3 length: 14 residues. CDR3 in amino acids: CSARDSAGVHEQYF. CDR3 nucleotide sequence: TGCAGTGCTAGAGACTCGGCAGGGGTCCACGAGCAGTACTTC.

The chain couples TRBV24-1 to TRBJ1-2; 7 positions agree with TRBD1. Germline V gene data show CDR1 as KGHDR and CDR2 as SFDVKD. This CDR3 is built from 14 residues. Trimming cost V 4 bases and J 2 bases; bases outside gene matches: 3. The CDR3 loop is CATSDPGQNYGYTF. The CDR3 DNA reads as TGTGCCACCAGTGACCCGGGACAGAACTATGGCTACACCTTC.

The V gene is TRBV20-1, the J gene TRBJ2-7; tentatively, D is TRBD2 (5 bases). Trimming cost V 1 base and J 3 bases, with 10 bases left between them. The CDR3 extends over 13 amino acids. Germline lookup yields CDR1 DFQATT and CDR2 SNEGSKA (reference sequence). For the CDR3, the DNA is TGCAGTGCTAGAGCAGGAGGTTACTACGAGCAGTACTTC. Translation: CSARAGGYYEQYF.

This clonotype was seen only a few times. This sequence joins TRBV20-1 and TRBJ2-3; 12 bases align to TRBD2. The CDR3 is made up of 15 amino acids. Germline CDR1 is DFQATT and CDR2 is SNEGSKA (reference sequence). V lost 4 bases, J lost 1 base, and 3 bases stayed unmatched. CDR3 sequence reads: CSATSSGGGTDTQYF. The CDR3 bases are TGCAGTGCTACGTCTAGCGGGGGGGGCACAGATACGCAGTATTTT.

This sequence joins TRBV7-2 and TRBJ2-3; D is unresolved. CDR3 length: 12 amino acids. V was shortened by 6 bases and J by 4 bases, with 8 bases between the two germline ends. From germline, CDR1 is SGHTA and CDR2 FQGNSA. The CDR3 reads CASRRTPDTQYF. The CDR3 region has the DNA TGTGCCAGCAGGAGGACCCCAGATACGCAGTATTTT. The whole variable domain, remainder taken from reference TRBV7-2 and TRBJ2-3, is GAGVSQSPSNKVTEKGKDVELRCDPISGHTALYWYRQSLGQGLEFLIYFQGNSAPDKSGLPSDRFSAERTGGSVSTLTIQRTQQEDSAVYLCASRRTPDTQYFGPGTRLTVL.

This clonotype was observed a handful of times. The chain uses TRBV7-2 and TRBJ1-5; 12 nucleotides align to TRBD1. The CDR3 runs to 16 residues. The germline V gene encodes CDR1 SGHTA and CDR2 FQGNSA. V shed 1 base and J 9 bases; nucleotides not matched to a gene: 7. The CDR3 sequence is CASSLGDRGLARPQHF. CDR3 in DNA: TGTGCCAGCAGCTTAGGGGACAGGGGGCTCGCGCGGCCCCAGCATTTT. The full variable domain, rest sourced from reference TRBV7-2 and TRBJ1-5, is GAGVSQSPSNKVTEKGKDVELRCDPISGHTALYWYRQSLGQGLEFLIYFQGNSAPDKSGLPSDRFSAERTGGSVSTLTIQRTQQEDSAVYLCASSLGDRGLARPQHFGDGTRLSIL.

CDR3 nucleotide sequence: TGTGCCAGCAGTGACCCGCGGAGGGGGGATGGGGGCTACACCTTC. This sequence encodes CASSDPRRGDGGYTF. This sequence joins TRBV25-1 and TRBJ1-2; maybe TRBD1 (6 bases). The CDR3 contains 15 residues. V was pared by 3 bases and J by 8 bases, with 19 bases between. Per germline, CDR1 MGHDK and CDR2 SYGVNS.

The V call is TRBV6-2 or TRBV6-3, the J call TRBJ2-3; either TRBD1 or TRBD2 may supply D (6 bases each). CDR3 size: 13 residues. Germline CDR1 reads MNHEY; CDR2 reads SVGEGT. Trimming cost V 8 bases and J 0 bases, with 9 bases left between them. CDR3 coding DNA: TGTGCCAGCCGGGGGACAAGCACAGATACGCAGTATTTT. Amino acids: CASRGTSTDTQYF.

This clonotype came up once. A read error may produce the germline difference seen at one junction end. V and J are TRBV7-9 and TRBJ1-4, with a possible D match to TRBD1 (6 bases). This CDR3 is built from 16 residues. The V gene's germline CDR1 is SEHNR and CDR2 FQNEAQ (reference sequence). The CDR3 DNA reads TGTGCCAGCAGCTTAGCGGCGGCGGGGGCTAACGAAAAACTGTTTTTT. Protein: CASSLAAAGANEKLFF.

The chain carries TRBV20-1 and TRBJ1-3; D perhaps matches TRBD1 (5 bases). The CDR3 loop spans 14 amino acids. The V gene lost 1 base and the J gene lost 0 bases, with 7 bases spanning the gap. The germline gives CDR1 DFQATT, CDR2 SNEGSKA (reference sequence). The CDR3 protein is CSARAGGSGNTIYF. CDR3 DNA sequence: TGCAGTGCTAGAGCGGGGGGCTCTGGAAACACCATATATTTT.

The genes are TRBV12-3 or TRBV12-4 and TRBJ2-5, with D perhaps matching TRBD1 (6 bases). This CDR3 is built from 13 residues. The V end lost 7 bases, the J end lost 5 bases, and 14 bases lay between the germline ends. The DNA for the CDR3 is TGTGCCAGCACCGCCAGGGGAAGGGAGACCCAGTACTTC. Translated, it gives CASTARGRETQYF.

The CDR3 DNA reads TGCAGTTCCCGGGGGGCGCGAGGAAACACCATATATTTT. Protein product: CSSRGARGNTIYF. The V gene is TRBV20-1, the J gene TRBJ1-3, with D possibly being TRBD1 (6 bases). Trimming stripped 8 bases from V and 4 bases from J, with 15 bases between. The CDR3 totals 13 residues. CDR1 is DFQATT, CDR2 SNEGSKA, per germline (reference sequence).

The V and J genes are TRBV6-2 or TRBV6-3 and TRBJ2-4; 8 bases map to TRBD1. V gave up 6 bases and J gave up 0 bases; unmatched junction bases: 7. CDR3 size: 16 residues. Germline CDR1 and CDR2: MNHEY and SVGEGT. The CDR3: CASSQRDRLAKNIQYF. The CDR3 DNA is TGTGCCAGCAGCCAAAGGGACAGGCTAGCCAAAAACATTCAGTACTTC.

This clonotype has a handful of counts. The V gene is TRBV20-1, the J gene TRBJ1-6; 7 nucleotides match TRBD1. Unmatched junction bases numbered 3, after V lost 0 bases and J lost 7 bases. CDR3 length equals 14 residues. Germline lookup yields CDR1 DFQATT and CDR2 SNEGSKA (reference sequence). Written as DNA, the CDR3 is TGCAGTGCTAGAGATGGAGGGGGCAATTCACCCCTCCACTTT. As protein: CSARDGGGNSPLHF.

The J gene is TRBJ1-1, the V gene TRBV11-1; D gene ambiguous. There are 17 residues in the CDR3. Trimming removed 3 bases from V and 4 bases from J, with 21 bases in between. CDR1 SGHAT and CDR2 FQDESV come from the germline V gene (reference sequence). In DNA, the CDR3 is TGTGCCAGCAGCTTTGAAAGGAGTCTCTACATTTCCACTGAAGCTTTCTTT. It codes for CASSFERSLYISTEAFF.

By sample share, this clonotype is medium-sized. This rearrangement joins TRBV30 to TRBJ2-7; perhaps TRBD2 as D (7 bases). The CDR3 has 14 amino acids. Germline CDR1 is GTSNPN and CDR2 is SVGIG (reference sequence). V lost 0 bases, J lost 3 bases, and 12 bases lay in between. In DNA, the CDR3 is TGTGCCTGGAGTGTAGGGGGAGGGGGCTACGAGCAGTACTTC. Amino acids: CAWSVGGGGYEQYF.

The chain recombines TRBV3-1 with TRBJ1-6, with TRBD1 as a possible D gene (5 bases). Germline CDR1 LGHDT, CDR2 YNNKEL (reference sequence). V was clipped by 2 bases and J by 13 bases, with 18 bases between them. This CDR3 is 15 amino acids long. The CDR3 loop is CASSQREDSGGPLHF. In nucleotides, the CDR3 is TGTGCCAGCAGCCAAAGGGAGGATTCGGGGGGTCCCCTCCACTTT.

This clonotype has only a few counts. V is TRBV20-1 and J is TRBJ1-1; D is possibly TRBD1 (6 bases). The CDR3 is 15 amino acids. V gave up 1 base and J gave up 4 bases, with 16 bases separating them. Per the germline V gene, CDR1 is DFQATT and CDR2 is SNEGSKA (reference sequence). DNA of the CDR3: TGCAGTGCTAGAGTACTTCGGGGGGCGGTCACTGAAGCTTTCTTT. Amino acids: CSARVLRGAVTEAFF.

Only a few counts were recorded for this clonotype. The chain recombines TRBV6-4 with TRBJ2-3; TRBD1 or TRBD2 may be the D gene (6 bases each). Germline V lookup: CDR1 MRHNA, CDR2 SNTAGT. The CDR3 runs to 15 residues. V was clipped by 2 bases and J by 4 bases, with 13 bases between them. Written as DNA, the CDR3 is TGTGCCAGCAGTGACAGGGGGGCAGCCGCAGATACGCAGTATTTT. As protein: CASSDRGAAADTQYF.